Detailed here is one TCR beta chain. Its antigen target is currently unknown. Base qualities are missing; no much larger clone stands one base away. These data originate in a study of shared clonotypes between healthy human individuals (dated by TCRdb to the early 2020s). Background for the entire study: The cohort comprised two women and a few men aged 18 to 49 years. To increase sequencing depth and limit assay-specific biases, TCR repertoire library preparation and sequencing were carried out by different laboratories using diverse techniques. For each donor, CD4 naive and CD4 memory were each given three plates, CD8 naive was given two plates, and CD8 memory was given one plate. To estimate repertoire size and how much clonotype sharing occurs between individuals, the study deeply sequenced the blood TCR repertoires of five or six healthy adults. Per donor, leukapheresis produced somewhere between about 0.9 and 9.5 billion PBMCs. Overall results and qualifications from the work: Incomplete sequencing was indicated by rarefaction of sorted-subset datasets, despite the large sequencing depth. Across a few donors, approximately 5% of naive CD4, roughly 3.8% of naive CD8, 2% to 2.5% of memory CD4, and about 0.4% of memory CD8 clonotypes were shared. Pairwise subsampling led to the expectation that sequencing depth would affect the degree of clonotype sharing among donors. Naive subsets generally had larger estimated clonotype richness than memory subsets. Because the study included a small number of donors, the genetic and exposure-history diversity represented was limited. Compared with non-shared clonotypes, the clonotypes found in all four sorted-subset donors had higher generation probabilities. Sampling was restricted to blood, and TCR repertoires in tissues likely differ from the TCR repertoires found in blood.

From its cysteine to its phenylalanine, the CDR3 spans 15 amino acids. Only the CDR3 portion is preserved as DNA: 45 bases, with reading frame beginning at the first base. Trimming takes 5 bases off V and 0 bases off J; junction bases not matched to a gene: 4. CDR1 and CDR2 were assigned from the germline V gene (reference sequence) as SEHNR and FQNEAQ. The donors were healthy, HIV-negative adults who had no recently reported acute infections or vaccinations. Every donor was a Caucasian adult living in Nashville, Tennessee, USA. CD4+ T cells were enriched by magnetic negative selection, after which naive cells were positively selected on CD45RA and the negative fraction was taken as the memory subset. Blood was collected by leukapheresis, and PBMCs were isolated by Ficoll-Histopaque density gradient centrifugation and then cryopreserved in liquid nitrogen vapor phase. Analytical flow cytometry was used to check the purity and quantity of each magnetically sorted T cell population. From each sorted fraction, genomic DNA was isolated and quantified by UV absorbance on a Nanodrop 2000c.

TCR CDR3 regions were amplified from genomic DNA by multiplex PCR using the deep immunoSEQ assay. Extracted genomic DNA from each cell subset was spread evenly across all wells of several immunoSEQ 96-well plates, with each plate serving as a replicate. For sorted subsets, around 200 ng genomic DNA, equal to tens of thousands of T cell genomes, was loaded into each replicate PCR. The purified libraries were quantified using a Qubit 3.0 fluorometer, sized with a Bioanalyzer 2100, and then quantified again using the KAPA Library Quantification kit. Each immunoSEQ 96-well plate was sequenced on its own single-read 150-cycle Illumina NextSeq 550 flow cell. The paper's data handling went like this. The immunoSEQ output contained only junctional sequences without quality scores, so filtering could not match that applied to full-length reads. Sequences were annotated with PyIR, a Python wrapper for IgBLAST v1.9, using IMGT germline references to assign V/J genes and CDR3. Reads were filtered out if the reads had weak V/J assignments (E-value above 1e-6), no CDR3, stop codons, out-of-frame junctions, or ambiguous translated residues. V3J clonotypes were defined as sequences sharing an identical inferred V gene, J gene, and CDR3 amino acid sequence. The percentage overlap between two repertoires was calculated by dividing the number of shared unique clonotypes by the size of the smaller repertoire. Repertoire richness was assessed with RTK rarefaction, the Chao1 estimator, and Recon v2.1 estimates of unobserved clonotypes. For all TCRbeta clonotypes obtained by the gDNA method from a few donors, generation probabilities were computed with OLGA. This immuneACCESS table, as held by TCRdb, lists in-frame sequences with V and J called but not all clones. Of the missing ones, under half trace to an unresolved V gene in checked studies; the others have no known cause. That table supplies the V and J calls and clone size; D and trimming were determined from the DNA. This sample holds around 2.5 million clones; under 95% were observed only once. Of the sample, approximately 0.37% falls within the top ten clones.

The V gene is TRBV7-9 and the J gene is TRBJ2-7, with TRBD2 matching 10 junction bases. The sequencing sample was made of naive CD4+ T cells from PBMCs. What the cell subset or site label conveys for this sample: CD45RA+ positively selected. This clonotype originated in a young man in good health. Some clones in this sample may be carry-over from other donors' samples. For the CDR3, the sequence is CASSLTSGDSYEQYF. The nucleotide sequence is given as TGTGCCAGCAGCCTCACTAGCGGGGACTCCTACGAGCAGTACTTC. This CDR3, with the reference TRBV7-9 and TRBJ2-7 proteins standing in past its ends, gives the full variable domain DTGVSQNPRHKITKRGQNVTFRCDPISEHNRLYWYRQTLGQGPEFLTYFQNEAQLEKSRLLSDRFSAERPKGSFSTLEIQRTEQGDSAMYLCASSLTSGDSYEQYFGPGTRLTVT.